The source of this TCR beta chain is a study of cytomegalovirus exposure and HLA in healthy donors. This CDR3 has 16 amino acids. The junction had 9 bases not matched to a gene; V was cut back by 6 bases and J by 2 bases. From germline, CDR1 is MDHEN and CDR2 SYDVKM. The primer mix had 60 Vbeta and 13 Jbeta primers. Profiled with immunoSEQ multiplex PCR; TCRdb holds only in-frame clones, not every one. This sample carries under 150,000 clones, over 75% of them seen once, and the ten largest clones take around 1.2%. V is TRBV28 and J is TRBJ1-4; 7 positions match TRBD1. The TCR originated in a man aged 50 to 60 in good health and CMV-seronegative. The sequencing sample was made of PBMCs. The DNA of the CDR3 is TGTGCCAGCAGAACAGACAGGGACTGGACTAATGAAAAACTGTTTTTT. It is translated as CASRTDRDWTNEKLFF.